These 9 T cell receptor beta chains were sequenced from one sample in a study of blood T cell repertoires in COVID-19. Some clones are missing from TCRdb's copy, which holds only in-frame ones; the method was immunoSEQ multiplex PCR. Of 250,000 to 350,000 clones in the sample, about 83% were seen once. Input material: peripheral blood. Source of these receptors: a woman aged 45-59 years with acute or convalescent COVID-19.

This chain links TRBV5-1 with TRBJ2-3, with TRBD1 identical over 7 bases. The V gene's germline CDR1 is SGHRS and CDR2 YFSETQ. J was trimmed by 3 bases and V by 4 bases; bases with no gene match: 8. The CDR3 contains 15 residues. Written as DNA, the CDR3 is TGCGCCAGCAGCGCGACTGACAGGGTTACAGATACGCAGTATTTT. It translates to CASSATDRVTDTQYF. Variable domain in full (rest from reference TRBV5-1 and TRBJ2-3): KAGVTQTPRYLIKTRGQQVTLSCSPISGHRSVSWYQQTPGQGLQFLFEYFSETQRNKGNFPGRFSGRQFSNSRSEMNVSTLELGDSALYLCASSATDRVTDTQYFGPGTRLTVL.

This clone was seen just once. The chain employs TRBV28 and TRBJ2-6; a possible D gene is TRBD2 (6 bases). Trimming took 5 bases from V and 1 from J, leaving 9 bases between them. The germline V gene encodes CDR1 MDHEN and CDR2 SYDVKM. The CDR3 extends over 15 amino acids. CDR3 bases: TGTGCCAGCAGTGCGACTAGTTCTGGGGCCAACGTCCTGACTTTC. Its translation is CASSATSSGANVLTF.

The chain links TRBV3-1 (or the pseudogene TRBV3-2) to TRBJ1-4, with TRBD1 matching over 8 bases. J gave up 8 bases and V 4 bases, and 9 bases lay outside the gene matches. Germline V lookup: CDR1 LGHDT, CDR2 YNNKEL (reference sequence). The CDR3 contains 15 residues. The CDR3 loop is CASSPGGQGSEKLFF. For the CDR3, the DNA is TGTGCCAGCAGCCCGGGTGGACAGGGAAGCGAAAAACTGTTTTTT.

This clone has a single count. The V and J genes are TRBV5-1 and TRBJ2-7; perhaps TRBD1 as D (6 bases). The CDR3 is made up of 12 amino acids. Trimming cost V 6 bases and J 6 bases, with 13 bases left between them. Germline V gene sequence: CDR1 SGHRS, CDR2 YFSETQ. The CDR3 loop reads CASNREGGEQYF. For the CDR3, the DNA is TGCGCCAGCAACCGAGAAGGGGGCGAGCAGTACTTC.

The chain couples TRBV5-1 to TRBJ2-5; D perhaps matches TRBD1 (6 bases). The CDR3 totals 14 residues. The germline CDR1 and CDR2 sequences are SGHRS and YFSETQ. Trimming removed 4 bases from V and 2 bases from J, with 12 bases in between. The CDR3 DNA follows: TGCGCCAGCAGCCCGGGGACATTTCAAGAGACCCAGTACTTC. Amino acid sequence: CASSPGTFQETQYF.

The chain links TRBV11-2 to TRBJ2-1, with 14 positions matching TRBD2. V lost 1 base to trimming and J lost 10 bases; unmatched junction nucleotides: 6. CDR3 length equals 16 residues. The V gene's germline CDR1 is SGHAT and CDR2 FQNNGV. CDR3 in DNA: TGTGCCAGCAGCTTAGTTGGGACTAGCGGGGGCGGGGAGCAGTTCTTC. It is translated as CASSLVGTSGGGEQFF. Complete variable domain (other parts from reference TRBV11-2 and TRBJ2-1): EAGVAQSPRYKIIEKRQSVAFWCNPISGHATLYWYQQILGQGPKLLIQFQNNGVVDDSQLPKDRFSAERLKGVDSTLKIQPAKLEDSAVYLCASSLVGTSGGGEQFFGPGTRLTVL.

The V and J genes are TRBV30 and TRBJ1-1; no reliable D call. In germline, CDR1 is GTSNPN, CDR2 SVGIG (reference sequence). CDR3 length: 18 residues. Trimming pared 2 bases from V and 0 bases from J, leaving 22 bases between. DNA of the CDR3: TGTGCCTGGAGTAGGTATGGGCAGACCTTCGGGATGAACACTGAAGCTTTCTTT. Residues: CAWSRYGQTFGMNTEAFF.

V gene TRBV5-1 combines with J gene TRBJ2-4; TRBD1 matches at 10 bases. Germline V gene data show CDR1 as SGHRS and CDR2 as YFSETQ. J was trimmed by 8 bases and V by 4 bases; bases with no gene match: 9. There are 15 residues in the CDR3. The CDR3 loop is CASSVMTGGIDIQYF. CDR3 sequence (DNA): TGCGCCAGCAGCGTAATGACAGGGGGCATAGACATTCAGTACTTC.

The V call is TRBV7-2, the J call TRBJ1-2, with unresolved D. This CDR3 is 13 amino acids long. Trimming cost V 2 bases and J 6 bases, with 10 bases left between them. Germline loops: CDR1 SGHTA, CDR2 FQGNSA. The CDR3 DNA follows: TGTGCCAGCAGCTTATCGGTAGTGGATGGCTACACCTTC. Its protein is CASSLSVVDGYTF.